This T cell receptor beta chain stems from a study of T-cell reconstitution after alpha-beta-depleted transplantation in children. The germline gives CDR1 MGHRA, CDR2 YSYEKL. CDR3 length: 13 amino acids. Trimming cost V 3 bases and J 5 bases, with 8 bases left between them. As it was prepared, the TCRbeta library received unique molecular identifiers. One entry per CDR3 protein, called by TCRdb with MiXCR from the PCR reads. The repertoire consists of hundreds of thousands of distinct CDR3 sequences, with around 12% occurring once and the leading ten covering approximately 0.8%. This clonotype occurred many times.

The specimen was PBMCs, collected before TCRalphabeta/CD19-depleted stem cell transplant. V is TRBV4-1 and J is TRBJ2-1, with D unclear. The sequence was obtained from a girl aged 2-10 years with congenital amegakaryocytic thrombocytopenia, due to receive a stem cell transplant. The CDR3 sequence is CASSQSFNNEQFF. CDR3 DNA sequence: TGCGCCAGCAGCCAGTCGTTTAACAATGAGCAGTTCTTC.